This T cell receptor beta chain was documented in a study of graft-versus-host responses after intestinal transplantation. Study-wide background: Induction using anti-thymocyte globulin, followed by tacrolimus and steroids for two to four years, was given to all recipients.

With regard to this clone: The antigen is unknown.

The germline V gene has CDR1 SNHLY and CDR2 FYNNEI. This CDR3 is 14 amino acids long. V was trimmed by 6 bases and J by 7 bases, leaving 15 bases between them. Overall study findings and caveats: GvH clones appeared in recipient marrow, some first in ileum or blood.

Profiled with immunoSEQ multiplex PCR; TCRdb holds only in-frame clones, not every one. Here the sample spans some 110,000 clones, 90% being singletons. Material: unstimulated CD4+ T cells sorted from spleen or lymph node cells, obtained before intestinal transplant. The TCR was taken from a human donor who received an intestinal transplant. The chain employs TRBV2 and TRBJ1-4; D gene uncertain. CDR3 amino acids: CASSRLRLSEKLFF. The CDR3 region has the DNA TGTGCCAGCAGCCGTTTGAGGCTCTCTGAAAAACTGTTTTTT.